Shown below are 2 T cell receptor beta chains from a single sample sequenced in a study of cytomegalovirus exposure and HLA in healthy donors. The PCR employed 60 Vbeta primers together with 13 Jbeta primers. TCRdb keeps only in-frame clones here, not all; method: immunoSEQ multiplex PCR. This table holds 120,000 to 150,000 clones, around 10% found once. Sequenced input: PBMCs. The receptors here all came from a male donor in good health and CMV-seronegative.

V and J are TRBV28 and TRBJ1-2; 8 bases match TRBD1. Germline assignment: CDR1 MDHEN and CDR2 SYDVKM. With V trimmed by 5 bases and J by 2 bases, 7 bases remained unmatched. The CDR3 sequence is 15 residues long. The chain's CDR3 is CASSPAGTGNYGYTF. The CDR3 nucleotides are TGTGCCAGCAGTCCAGCCGGGACAGGCAACTATGGCTACACCTTC.

The V call is TRBV5-1, the J call TRBJ2-1; TRBD1 matches at 10 bases. Germline assignment: CDR1 SGHRS and CDR2 YFSETQ. V trimming: 3 bases; J trimming: 7 bases; junction bases outside the gene matches: 10. This CDR3 is built from 16 residues. In DNA, the CDR3 is TGCGCCAGCAGCTACCTCGGGACAGGGGCAGGGAATGAGCAGTTCTTC. Translated, it gives CASSYLGTGAGNEQFF. The full variable domain, with the rest looked up from reference TRBV5-1 and TRBJ2-1, is KAGVTQTPRYLIKTRGQQVTLSCSPISGHRSVSWYQQTPGQGLQFLFEYFSETQRNKGNFPGRFSGRQFSNSRSEMNVSTLELGDSALYLCASSYLGTGAGNEQFFGPGTRLTVL.